This T cell receptor (beta chain) was obtained from a study of blood T cell repertoires in COVID-19. The wider study: Some COVID-19 samples were acute and others convalescent; all came from the United States, Italy and Spain. Sample material is recorded as cDNA or gDNA derived from T cells, B-cell-depleted T cells, or PBMCs.

Trimming removed 5 bases at V and 0 bases at J, with 14 bases between. Germline V CDR1 and CDR2: WNHNN, SYGVQD (reference sequence). The CDR3 totals 16 residues. This clone was seen a single time. In the original processing: Amplification of reference gene primers provided the estimated nucleated cell counts. The repertoire was sequenced with immunoSEQ multiplex PCR; TCRdb's copy has only in-frame clones and lacks some. D and trimming come from the DNA, and the V and J calls and clone size come from that table. The profile shows approximately 200,000 clones, approximately 83% of them singletons. This clonotype originated in a woman between 45 and 65 years old with acute or convalescent COVID-19. Sequenced: peripheral blood. The J gene is TRBJ2-1, the V gene TRBV10-1; D is unclear. The CDR3 spells CASSPRHHYSYNEQFF. CDR3 nucleotides: TGCGCCAGCAGTCCAAGACACCATTACTCCTACAATGAGCAGTTCTTC.